The next 27 T cell receptor beta chains were all read from a single sample in a study of shared clonotypes between healthy human individuals. Libraries were prepared by immunoSEQ multiplex PCR; TCRdb keeps only in-frame clonotypes and omits some of them. The repertoire includes approximately 240,000 clones, 65% of them detected once, and 11% sits in the top ten. Sequenced sample: memory CD4+ T cells sorted from blood. Subset defined: CD45RA-negative fraction. Source of these receptors: a man between 25 and 39 years old in good health.

This chain links TRBV6-5 with TRBJ1-1, with D maybe TRBD1 (6 bases). Trimming stripped 2 bases from V and 4 bases from J, with 17 bases between. Germline CDR1 reads MNHEY; CDR2 reads SVGAGI. This CDR3 spans 16 amino acids. CDR3 sequence reads: CASSYPRLGAGTEAFF. The CDR3 nucleotides are TGTGCCAGCAGTTACCCTCGCCTGGGGGCTGGCACTGAAGCTTTCTTT.

The J gene is TRBJ1-2, the V gene TRBV10-2; 7 bases map to TRBD1. Per germline, CDR1 WSHSY and CDR2 SAAADI. V shed 2 bases, J shed 4 bases, and the junction held 4 bases outside the gene matches. The CDR3 loop spans 14 amino acids. This CDR3 reads CASSERQGGYGYTF. Written as DNA, the CDR3 is TGCGCCAGCAGTGAGAGACAGGGAGGCTATGGCTACACCTTC.

The chain is built from TRBV27 and TRBJ2-1, with 7 positions matching TRBD2. Germline values: CDR1 MNHEY, CDR2 SMNVEV (reference sequence). J lost 2 bases, V lost 2 bases, and 15 bases had no gene match. The CDR3 sequence is 19 residues long. CDR3 amino acids: CASSLRGRGRRFTYNEQFF. In DNA, the CDR3 is TGTGCCAGCAGTTTAAGAGGGAGGGGACGAAGGTTTACCTACAATGAGCAGTTCTTC.

The chain carries TRBV6-6 and TRBJ2-3; no clear D. The germline V gene encodes CDR1 MNHNY and CDR2 SVGAGI (reference sequence). The CDR3 spans 12 residues. V was cut by 0 bases and J by 6 bases, with 4 bases left in between. The CDR3: CASSYSVDTQYF. The CDR3 coding sequence is TGTGCCAGCAGTTACTCGGTCGATACGCAGTATTTT.

The chain links TRBV5-1 to TRBJ1-1; a possible D gene is TRBD1 (6 bases). CDR3 length equals 13 residues. CDR1 and CDR2 from the germline V gene are SGHRS and YFSETQ. Trimming cost V 6 bases and J 1 base, with 10 bases left between them. In DNA form, the CDR3 reads TGCGCCAGCACCGGACAGAGGAACACTGAAGCTTTCTTT. Amino acid sequence: CASTGQRNTEAFF.

This clone was picked up a small number of times. V usage is TRBV6-1 and J usage is TRBJ1-1, with D perhaps TRBD1 (5 bases). The CDR3 is 14 amino acids. The germline V and J ends were trimmed by 6 bases and 5 bases, with 16 bases remaining between them. Germline CDR1 reads MNHNS; CDR2 reads SASEGT. The CDR3 is CASRTADGVTEAFF. CDR3 DNA sequence: TGTGCCAGCAGGACAGCGGACGGGGTAACTGAAGCTTTCTTT.

This chain joins TRBV5-1 and TRBJ1-2; maybe TRBD1 (5 bases). Germline CDR1 reads SGHRS; CDR2 reads YFSETQ. V was clipped by 4 bases and J by 2 bases, with 15 bases between them. This CDR3 is built from 15 residues. CDR3 in amino acids: CASSLTPGYNYGYTF. CDR3 nucleotides: TGCGCCAGCAGCCTAACCCCAGGGTACAACTATGGCTACACCTTC.

J is TRBJ1-5 and V is TRBV11-2; D remains unclear. The CDR3 contains 14 residues. Trimming removed 2 bases from V and 7 bases from J, with 12 bases in between. CDR1 SGHAT and CDR2 FQNNGV come from the germline V gene. The CDR3 reads CASSLYPGIQPQHF. The CDR3 DNA follows: TGTGCCAGCAGCTTATATCCGGGGATCCAGCCCCAGCATTTT.

The chain combines TRBV5-1 with TRBJ2-3, with 10 bases identical to TRBD1. Germline V gene lookup returns CDR1 SGHRS and CDR2 YFSETQ. V lost 4 bases and J lost 4; bases outside the gene matches: 6. CDR3 size: 15 residues. The DNA for the CDR3 is TGCGCCAGCAGCGCGACAGGGGGCTGGGCAGATACGCAGTATTTT. It translates to CASSATGGWADTQYF.

CDR3 residues: CASRRDITNYGYTF. CDR3 coding DNA: TGTGCCAGCAGGAGGGACATAACTAACTATGGCTACACCTTC. The chain recombines TRBV2 with TRBJ1-2; D is possibly TRBD1 (6 bases). There are 14 residues in the CDR3. V lost 6 bases, J lost 0 bases, and 11 bases lay in between. Germline V gene lookup returns CDR1 SNHLY and CDR2 FYNNEI.

The chain has TRBV27 and TRBJ1-2; D may be TRBD1 (5 bases). The germline V and J ends were trimmed by 0 bases and 8 bases, with 16 bases remaining between them. CDR1 and CDR2 (germline): MNHEY, SMNVEV (reference sequence). The CDR3 is made up of 15 amino acids. CDR3 nucleotides: TGTGCCAGCAGTTTATCGTCTATTGGGGCTGGGGGCTACACCTTC. The encoded protein is CASSLSSIGAGGYTF.

This chain connects TRBV6-1 to TRBJ1-2; 8 bases fit TRBD1. The J segment lost 2 bases and the V segment lost 8 bases, leaving 7 bases of the junction unmatched. The germline gives CDR1 MNHNS, CDR2 SASEGT. The CDR3 runs to 14 residues. The CDR3 protein is CASLADRVNYGYTF. The CDR3 DNA reads as TGTGCCAGCCTTGCGGACAGGGTAAACTATGGCTACACCTTC.

The V and J genes are TRBV11-3 and TRBJ2-1; D is ambiguous. The CDR3 is made up of 13 amino acids. V was pared by 3 bases and J by 9 bases, with 12 bases between. Germline V gene data show CDR1 as SGHNT and CDR2 as YENEEA. In DNA, the CDR3 is TGTGCCAGCAGCTTCTCTGACCCCGGTGAGCAGTTCTTC. Protein sequence: CASSFSDPGEQFF.

This chain's CDR3 is CASSQLQGPNTIYF. CDR3 nucleotide sequence: TGTGCCAGCAGCCAACTACAGGGTCCAAACACCATATATTTT. The genes are TRBV9 and TRBJ1-3; TRBD1 might be the D (6 bases). V was pared by 4 bases and J by 6 bases, with 14 bases between. The CDR3 totals 14 residues. CDR1 is SGDLS, CDR2 YYNGEE, per germline.

J is TRBJ2-1 and V is TRBV2; TRBD2 matches at 8 bases. V lost 4 bases and J lost 6; bases outside the gene matches: 5. Germline V gives CDR1 SNHLY, CDR2 FYNNEI. The CDR3 is 14 amino acids. CDR3 sequence reads: CASSAGLVFNEQFF. The DNA of the CDR3 is TGTGCCAGCAGTGCGGGACTAGTTTTCAATGAGCAGTTCTTC.

The V gene is TRBV6-1, the J gene TRBJ2-3, with 12 bases aligning to TRBD2. In germline, CDR1 is MNHNS, CDR2 SASEGT. The CDR3 loop spans 15 amino acids. The ends lost 6 bases at V and 1 base at J; junction bases unmatched: 2. The CDR3 DNA is TGTGCCAGCAGGCGGACTAGCGGGGGCACAGATACGCAGTATTTT. Translating it yields CASRRTSGGTDTQYF.

There are many counts of this clone. This chain links TRBV6-4 with TRBJ2-3; D is tentatively TRBD1 or TRBD2 (5 bases each). V shed 5 bases and J shed 3 bases, with 12 bases lying between them. From germline, CDR1 is MRHNA and CDR2 SNTAGT. The length of the CDR3 is 14 residues. CDR3 DNA: TGTGCCAGCAGTCCCGGGACCAGGACAGATACGCAGTATTTT. This translates into CASSPGTRTDTQYF.

This clone appeared a few times. V usage is TRBV11-3 and J usage is TRBJ1-3; D unresolved. Germline loops: CDR1 SGHNT, CDR2 YENEEA. CDR3 length: 16 amino acids. The V gene lost 0 bases and the J gene lost 0 bases, with 9 bases spanning the gap. The CDR3 reads CASSLDEGTSGNTIYF. CDR3 DNA: TGTGCCAGCAGCTTAGATGAGGGAACCTCTGGAAACACCATATATTTT.

This clone was detected a few times. The V call is TRBV5-4, the J call TRBJ2-7; tentatively, D is TRBD2 (5 bases). The CDR3 consists of 15 residues. The ends were cut back, 4 bases at V and 2 bases at J, with 16 bases in the middle. The germline gives CDR1 SGHNT, CDR2 YYREEE (reference sequence). The CDR3 reads CASSGRDTGAYEQYF. The CDR3 DNA follows: TGTGCCAGCAGCGGCCGGGATACTGGGGCCTACGAGCAGTACTTC.

This clone turned up a few times. The chain links TRBV6-6 to TRBJ2-1, with a possible D match to TRBD2 (6 bases). The CDR3 length is 16 residues. Trimming cost V 7 bases and J 8 bases, with 24 bases left between them. CDR1 and CDR2 from the germline V gene are MNHNY and SVGAGI (reference sequence). The CDR3 bases are TGTGCCAGCACCGACCTCCCCGGGAGAAAGTTCTATGAGCAGTTCTTC. Translation: CASTDLPGRKFYEQFF.

The chain recombines TRBV11-1 with TRBJ2-5; possibly TRBD2 for D (7 bases). Trimming cost V 1 base and J 5 bases, with 20 bases left between them. The CDR3 has 17 amino acids. Germline V gene data show CDR1 as SGHAT and CDR2 as FQDESV (reference sequence). The CDR3 region has the DNA TGTGCCAGCAGCTTAGTCGGCAGGGGAGGGTCTGGGGAGACCCAGTACTTC. Its translation: CASSLVGRGGSGETQYF.

This clone was detected a few times. This chain uses TRBV5-5 with TRBJ2-3; TRBD2 aligns across 8 bases. Germline trimming cut 2 bases from V and 0 bases from J; bases unmatched to any gene: 5. Germline values: CDR1 SGHKS, CDR2 YYEKEE (reference sequence). The CDR3 consists of 16 residues. The CDR3, as DNA: TGTGCCAGCAGCTTTTATAGCGGGGCTAGCACAGATACGCAGTATTTT. Residues: CASSFYSGASTDTQYF.

This clone has only a few counts. The chain couples TRBV7-9 to TRBJ1-2; 11 nucleotides agree with TRBD1. J gave up 5 bases and V 5 bases, and 10 bases lay outside the gene matches. Germline CDR1 reads SEHNR; CDR2 reads FQNEAQ (reference sequence). There are 16 residues in the CDR3. The CDR3 spells CASSPSGTGGGYGYTF. The DNA of the CDR3 is TGTGCCAGCAGCCCCTCCGGGACAGGGGGAGGGTATGGCTACACCTTC.

The chain links TRBV7-2 to TRBJ1-2, with TRBD1 matching over 9 bases. CDR1 and CDR2 (germline): SGHTA, FQGNSA. The trim removed 6 bases at V and 13 bases at J, leaving 9 bases unmatched. The CDR3 is 12 residues long. This CDR3 is CASSFRDRVATF. The CDR3 nucleotides read TGTGCCAGCAGTTTCCGGGACAGGGTGGCCACCTTC. Full variable domain (rest looked up from reference TRBV7-2 and TRBJ1-2): GAGVSQSPSNKVTEKGKDVELRCDPISGHTALYWYRQSLGQGLEFLIYFQGNSAPDKSGLPSDRFSAERTGGSVSTLTIQRTQQEDSAVYLCASSFRDRVATFGSGTRLTVV.

For the CDR3, the DNA is TGTGCCAGCAGTGGAAGGAGTGACGCGTCCGGAAACACCATATATTTT. It translates to CASSGRSDASGNTIYF. This sequence joins TRBV2 and TRBJ1-3; no clear D gene. The germline CDR1 and CDR2 sequences are SNHLY and FYNNEI. Trimming shortened V by 4 bases and J by 4 bases, and 17 bases separated the two germline ends. The CDR3 loop spans 16 amino acids.

The rearrangement links TRBV7-2 to TRBJ2-2; perhaps TRBD2 as D (6 bases). CDR3 length: 16 amino acids. CDR1 is SGHTA, CDR2 FQGNSA, per germline. V lost 5 bases and J lost 2, with 15 bases in between. CDR3 in DNA: TGTGCCAGCAGCCCCAGAGGGACTTTTAACACCGGGGAGCTGTTTTTT. This translates into CASSPRGTFNTGELFF.

The gene calls are TRBV7-3 and TRBJ2-3; D may match TRBD1 or TRBD2 (5 bases each). V was shortened by 5 bases and J by 5 bases, with 11 bases between the two germline ends. Germline V gives CDR1 SGHTA, CDR2 FQGTGA. CDR3 size: 13 residues. In DNA, the CDR3 is TGTGCCAGCAGCGGGGACCTTGGAGATACGCAGTATTTT. Protein: CASSGDLGDTQYF.